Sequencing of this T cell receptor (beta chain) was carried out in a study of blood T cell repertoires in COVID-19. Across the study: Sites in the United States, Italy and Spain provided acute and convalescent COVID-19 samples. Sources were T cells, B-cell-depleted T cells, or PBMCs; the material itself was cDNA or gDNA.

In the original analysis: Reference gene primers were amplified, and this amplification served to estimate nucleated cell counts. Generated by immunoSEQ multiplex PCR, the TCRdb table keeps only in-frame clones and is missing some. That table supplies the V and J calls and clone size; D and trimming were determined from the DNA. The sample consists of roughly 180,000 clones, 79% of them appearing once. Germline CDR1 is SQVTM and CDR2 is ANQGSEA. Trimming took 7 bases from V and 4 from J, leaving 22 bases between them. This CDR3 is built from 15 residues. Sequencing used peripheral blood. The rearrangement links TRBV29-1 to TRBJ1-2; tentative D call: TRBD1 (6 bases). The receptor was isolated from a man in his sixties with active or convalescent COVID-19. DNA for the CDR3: TGCAGCGCCACGGCCGGGACATCAAGAGGCTATGGCTACACCTTC. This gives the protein CSATAGTSRGYGYTF.